The 10 T cell receptor beta chains in this list originate from one sample, sequenced in a study of regulatory T cells in long-lasting Graves disease. Through Arm-PCR of CDR3 regions and iRepertoire HTBI primers, TCR beta libraries were built. Each CDR3 protein is one row after TCRdb ran MiXCR on the multiplex PCR reads. The table shows hundreds of thousands of distinct CDR3 sequences, with about 16% occurring only once. Time point meaning: newly diagnosed GD, antithyroid drugs for less than 3 months. Extracted PBMC RNA gave rise to the TCR library. This same sample was also taken into another study, of T cells in Graves' hyperthyroidism and ophthalmopathy.

Here the sequenced sample was peripheral blood mononuclear cells (PBMCs), taken at new diagnosis, from a patient treated with antithyroid drugs. The origin of the receptors is a woman aged 35-65 years with Graves disease.

The gene calls are TRBV4-2 and TRBJ1-5; a weak D match, TRBD1 (5 bases). Trimming pared 4 bases from V and 6 bases from J, leaving 19 bases between. Germline V gives CDR1 LGHNA, CDR2 YNFKEQ. The CDR3 is 16 residues long. CDR3 sequence reads: CASSPLGQGEIQPQHF. The CDR3 DNA sequence: TGTGCCAGCAGCCCCTTGGGGCAGGGCGAAATTCAGCCCCAGCATTTT.

In this sample, this clonotype turned up many times. The gene calls are TRBV11-2 and TRBJ2-7, with D uncertain. Germline V gene data show CDR1 as SGHAT and CDR2 as FQNNGV. This CDR3 comprises 13 residues. V lost 3 bases and J lost 2, with 8 bases in between. The CDR3, as DNA: TGTGCCAGCAGCTTCACAGCCGCCTACGAGCAGTACTTC. Translation: CASSFTAAYEQYF.

There are many counts of this clonotype. The J gene is TRBJ1-1, the V gene TRBV28; TRBD1 might be the D (6 bases). This CDR3 is 14 amino acids long. Deletions cut 1 base from V and 11 bases from J, with 17 bases between. Germline CDR1 reads MDHEN; CDR2 reads SYDVKM. The DNA for the CDR3 is TGTGCCAGCAGTTTATCCTGGACTGCAGGGGAGGCTTTCTTT. It translates to CASSLSWTAGEAFF.

This chain uses TRBV4-1 with TRBJ1-5; TRBD1 might be the D (5 bases). The length of the CDR3 is 15 residues. Deletions cut 4 bases from V and 5 bases from J, with 15 bases between. Germline V gene lookup returns CDR1 MGHRA and CDR2 YSYEKL. CDR3 residues: CASSPGETRDQPQHF. The CDR3 coding sequence is TGCGCCAGCAGCCCGGGGGAGACCCGAGATCAGCCCCAGCATTTT.

The sample holds many counts of this clonotype. The rearrangement joins TRBV11-2 to TRBJ2-1, with TRBD2 identical over 9 bases. J gave up 4 bases and V 5 bases, and 6 bases lay outside the gene matches. Germline-derived CDR1 and CDR2 are SGHAT and FQNNGV. This CDR3 contains 15 residues. The CDR3 DNA reads as TGTGCCAGCAGCCCCGGGACTAGCCGGTACAATGAGCAGTTCTTC. This translates into CASSPGTSRYNEQFF.

Here the CDR3 DNA reads TGTGCCAGCAGTTTAATTGGGACGGCCCTCGAGCAGTACTTC. This codes for CASSLIGTALEQYF. The chain recombines TRBV28 with TRBJ2-7, with D tentatively TRBD1 or TRBD2 (5 bases each). Per germline, CDR1 MDHEN and CDR2 SYDVKM. This CDR3 comprises 14 residues. Trimming cost V 2 bases and J 6 bases, with 14 bases left between them.

The rearrangement links TRBV25-1 to TRBJ2-2, with TRBD1 identical over 8 bases. Trimming cost V 3 bases and J 5 bases; bases outside gene matches: 8. Germline V gene sequence: CDR1 MGHDK, CDR2 SYGVNS. CDR3 length: 16 residues. The CDR3 protein is CASSEPTGAYTGELFF. Written as DNA, the CDR3 is TGTGCCAGCAGTGAGCCGACAGGGGCGTATACCGGGGAGCTGTTTTTT.

This clonotype occurred many times. The rearrangement uses TRBV28 and TRBJ2-1, with 7 bases matching TRBD2. Germline V gene data show CDR1 as MDHEN and CDR2 as SYDVKM. There are 16 residues in the CDR3. J gave up 0 bases and V 4 bases, and 6 bases lay outside the gene matches. CDR3 coding DNA: TGTGCCAGCAGTTATCTGCGGGGGAGCTCCTACAATGAGCAGTTCTTC. Its protein is CASSYLRGSSYNEQFF.

In this sample, this clonotype turned up a few times. The CDR3 loop reads CAWSSPGQGVYEQYF. The CDR3 DNA is TGTGCCTGGAGTAGCCCGGGACAGGGTGTATACGAGCAGTACTTC. The chain carries TRBV30 and TRBJ2-7; 9 nucleotides line up with TRBD1. The CDR3 covers 15 residues. Germline V lookup: CDR1 GTSNPN, CDR2 SVGIG (reference sequence). V gave up 2 bases and J gave up 4 bases; unmatched junction bases: 9.

The genes are TRBV11-2 and TRBJ1-2, with 7 bases identical to TRBD1. V was clipped by 4 bases and J by 2 bases; unmatched bases: 10. CDR3 length: 16 residues. CDR1 is SGHAT and CDR2 is FQNNGV in the germline V gene. CDR3 region: CASSSRRTGENYGYTF. As DNA, the CDR3 is TGTGCCAGCAGCTCGCGAAGGACAGGCGAGAACTATGGCTACACCTTC.